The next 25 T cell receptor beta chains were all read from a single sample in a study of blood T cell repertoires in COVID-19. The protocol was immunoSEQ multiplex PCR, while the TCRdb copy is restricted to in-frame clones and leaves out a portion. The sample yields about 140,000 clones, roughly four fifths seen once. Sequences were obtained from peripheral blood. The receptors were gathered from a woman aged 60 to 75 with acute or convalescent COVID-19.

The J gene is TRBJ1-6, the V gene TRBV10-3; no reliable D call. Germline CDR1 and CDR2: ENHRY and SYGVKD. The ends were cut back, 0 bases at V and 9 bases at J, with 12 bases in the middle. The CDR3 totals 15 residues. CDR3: CAISESGSGSSPLHF. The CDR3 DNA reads TGTGCCATCAGTGAGTCGGGCAGCGGATCTTCACCCCTCCACTTT.

CDR3 in DNA: TGTGCCAGCAGCTTCCGGGACTATGGCTACACCTTC. Its protein is CASSFRDYGYTF. The genes are TRBV7-9 and TRBJ1-2; D is unresolved. Trimming removed 3 bases at V and 3 bases at J, with 5 bases between. Per the germline V gene, CDR1 is SEHNR and CDR2 is FQNEAQ (reference sequence). The CDR3 has 12 amino acids.

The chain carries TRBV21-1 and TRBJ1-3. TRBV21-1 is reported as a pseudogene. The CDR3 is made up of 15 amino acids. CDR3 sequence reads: CASSKEPGSGNTIYF. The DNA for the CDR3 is TGTGCCAGCAGCAAAGAACCCGGGTCTGGAAACACCATATATTTT.

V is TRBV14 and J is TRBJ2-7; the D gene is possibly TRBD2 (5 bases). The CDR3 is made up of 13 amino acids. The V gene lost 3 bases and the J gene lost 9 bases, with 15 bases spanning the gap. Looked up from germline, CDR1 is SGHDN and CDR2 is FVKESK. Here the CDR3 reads CASSHVPGLAQYF. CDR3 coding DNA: TGTGCCAGCAGCCATGTGCCGGGATTAGCGCAGTACTTC.

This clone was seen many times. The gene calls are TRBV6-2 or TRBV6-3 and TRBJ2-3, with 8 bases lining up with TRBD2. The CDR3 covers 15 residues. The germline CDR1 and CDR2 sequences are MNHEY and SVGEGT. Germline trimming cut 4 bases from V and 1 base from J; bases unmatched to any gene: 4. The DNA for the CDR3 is TGTGCCAGCAGTTCGACTAGCGCTGGCACAGATACGCAGTATTTT. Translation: CASSSTSAGTDTQYF.

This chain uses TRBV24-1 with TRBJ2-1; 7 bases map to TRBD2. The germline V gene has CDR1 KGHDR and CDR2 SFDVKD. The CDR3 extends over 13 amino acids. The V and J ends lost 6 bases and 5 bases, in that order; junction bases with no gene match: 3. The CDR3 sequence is CATSLGGNNEQFF. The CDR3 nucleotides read TGTGCCACCAGTCTCGGGGGGAACAATGAGCAGTTCTTC.

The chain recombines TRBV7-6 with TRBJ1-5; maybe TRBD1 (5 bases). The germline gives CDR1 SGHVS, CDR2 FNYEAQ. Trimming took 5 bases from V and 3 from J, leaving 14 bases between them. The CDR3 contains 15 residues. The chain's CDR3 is CASSLQAENNQPQHF. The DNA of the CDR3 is TGTGCCAGCAGCCTACAGGCCGAGAACAATCAGCCCCAGCATTTT. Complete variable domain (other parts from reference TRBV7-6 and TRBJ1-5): GAGVSQSPRYKVTKRGQDVALRCDPISGHVSLYWYRQALGQGPEFLTYFNYEAQQDKSGLPNDRFSAERPEGSISTLTIQRTEQRDSAMYRCASSLQAENNQPQHFGDGTRLSIL.

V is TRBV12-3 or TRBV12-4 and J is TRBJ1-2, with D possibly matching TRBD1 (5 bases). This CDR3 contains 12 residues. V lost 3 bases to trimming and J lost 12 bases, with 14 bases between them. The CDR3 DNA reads TGTGCCAGCAGTTTTCCAGGGATCGCGAACACCTTC. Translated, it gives CASSFPGIANTF.

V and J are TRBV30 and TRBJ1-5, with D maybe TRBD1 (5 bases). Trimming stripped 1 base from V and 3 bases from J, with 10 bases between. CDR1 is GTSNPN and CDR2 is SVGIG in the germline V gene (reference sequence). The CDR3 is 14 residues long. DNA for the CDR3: TGTGCCTGGAGTGCGGGGGGGACCAATCAGCCCCAGCATTTT. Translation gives CAWSAGGTNQPQHF.

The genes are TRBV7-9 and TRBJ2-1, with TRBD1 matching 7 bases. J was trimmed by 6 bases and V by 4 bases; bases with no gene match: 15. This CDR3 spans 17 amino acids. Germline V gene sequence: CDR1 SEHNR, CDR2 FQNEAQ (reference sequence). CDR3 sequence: CASSSRPLGQRTNEQFF. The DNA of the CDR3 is TGTGCCAGCAGCTCGCGCCCCCTGGGACAGAGAACCAATGAGCAGTTCTTC.

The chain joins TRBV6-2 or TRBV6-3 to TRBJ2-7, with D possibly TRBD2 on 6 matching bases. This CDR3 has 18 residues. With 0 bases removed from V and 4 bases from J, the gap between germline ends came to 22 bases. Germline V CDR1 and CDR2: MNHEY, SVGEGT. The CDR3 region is CASSYSSGLKTRDYEQYF. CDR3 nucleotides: TGTGCCAGCAGTTACTCGTCGGGACTCAAAACCCGAGATTACGAGCAGTACTTC.

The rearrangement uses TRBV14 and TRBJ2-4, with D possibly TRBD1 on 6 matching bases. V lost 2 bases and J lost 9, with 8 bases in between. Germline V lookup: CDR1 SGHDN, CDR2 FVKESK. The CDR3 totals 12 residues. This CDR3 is CASSQQGLIQYF. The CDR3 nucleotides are TGTGCCAGCAGCCAACAGGGGCTCATTCAGTACTTC.

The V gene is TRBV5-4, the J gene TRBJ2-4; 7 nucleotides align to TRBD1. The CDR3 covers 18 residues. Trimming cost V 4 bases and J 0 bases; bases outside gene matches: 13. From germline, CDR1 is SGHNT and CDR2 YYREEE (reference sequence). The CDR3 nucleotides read TGTGCCAGCAGCGCTATATTTACAGGGGCTGGAGCCAAAAACATTCAGTACTTC. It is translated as CASSAIFTGAGAKNIQYF.

The CDR3 region is CSVEFLQETQYF. DNA for the CDR3: TGCAGCGTTGAATTCCTCCAAGAGACCCAGTACTTC. This chain links TRBV29-1 with TRBJ2-5; D gene ambiguous. CDR1 is SQVTM, CDR2 ANQGSEA, per germline. This CDR3 region has 12 residues. Between the trimmed V and J ends, which lost 2 bases and 1 base, there was a span of 5 bases.

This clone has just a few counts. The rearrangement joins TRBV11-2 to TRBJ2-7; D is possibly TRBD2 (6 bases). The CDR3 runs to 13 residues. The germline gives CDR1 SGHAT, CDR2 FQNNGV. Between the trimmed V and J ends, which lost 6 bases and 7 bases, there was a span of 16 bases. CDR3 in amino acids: CASRHPRRAEQYF. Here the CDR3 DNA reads TGTGCCAGCAGACATCCCCGGAGGGCTGAGCAGTACTTC.

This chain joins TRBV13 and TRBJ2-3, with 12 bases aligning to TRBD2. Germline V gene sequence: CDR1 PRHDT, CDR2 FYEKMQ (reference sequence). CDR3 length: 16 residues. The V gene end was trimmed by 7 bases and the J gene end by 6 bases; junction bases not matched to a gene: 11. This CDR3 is CASTQAGTSGPDTQYF. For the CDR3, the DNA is TGTGCCAGCACCCAGGCGGGGACTAGCGGGCCCGATACGCAGTATTTT.

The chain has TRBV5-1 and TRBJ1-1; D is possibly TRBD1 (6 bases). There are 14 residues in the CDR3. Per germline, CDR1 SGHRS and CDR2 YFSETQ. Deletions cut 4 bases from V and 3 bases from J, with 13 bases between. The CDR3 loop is CASSPGQPDTEAFF. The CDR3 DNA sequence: TGCGCCAGCAGCCCTGGACAGCCGGACACTGAAGCTTTCTTT.

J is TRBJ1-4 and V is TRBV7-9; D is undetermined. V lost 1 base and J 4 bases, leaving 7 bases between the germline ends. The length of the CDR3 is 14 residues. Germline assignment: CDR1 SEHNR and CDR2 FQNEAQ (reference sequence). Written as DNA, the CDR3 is TGTGCCAGCAGCTTAGTCCAGAATAATGAAAAACTGTTTTTT. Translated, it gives CASSLVQNNEKLFF.

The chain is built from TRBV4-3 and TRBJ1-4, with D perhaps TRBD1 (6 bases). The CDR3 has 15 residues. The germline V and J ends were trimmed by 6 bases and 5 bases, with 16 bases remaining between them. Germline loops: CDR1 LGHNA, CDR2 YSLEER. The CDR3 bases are TGCGCCAGCAGTCCAAGGGGACATAAGAATGAAAAACTGTTTTTT. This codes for CASSPRGHKNEKLFF.

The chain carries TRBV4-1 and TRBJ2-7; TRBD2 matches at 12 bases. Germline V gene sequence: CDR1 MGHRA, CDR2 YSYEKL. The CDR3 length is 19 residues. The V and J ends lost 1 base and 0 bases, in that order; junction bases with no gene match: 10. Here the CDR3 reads CASSQALGLAGHYSYEQYF. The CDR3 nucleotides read TGCGCCAGCAGCCAAGCCCTGGGACTAGCGGGTCACTACTCCTACGAGCAGTACTTC.

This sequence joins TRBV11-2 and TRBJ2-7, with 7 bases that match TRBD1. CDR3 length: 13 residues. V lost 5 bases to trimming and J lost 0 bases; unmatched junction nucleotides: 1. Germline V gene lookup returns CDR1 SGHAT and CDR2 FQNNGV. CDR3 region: CASSGQDSYEQYF. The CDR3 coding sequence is TGTGCCAGCAGCGGACAGGACTCCTACGAGCAGTACTTC.

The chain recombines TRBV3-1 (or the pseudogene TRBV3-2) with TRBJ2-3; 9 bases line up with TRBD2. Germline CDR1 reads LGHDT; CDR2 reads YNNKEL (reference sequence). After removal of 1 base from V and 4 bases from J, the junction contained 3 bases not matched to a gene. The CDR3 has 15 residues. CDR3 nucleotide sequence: TGTGCCAGCAGCCAAGTTAGCGGGAGTGCAGATACGCAGTATTTT. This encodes CASSQVSGSADTQYF.

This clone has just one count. The CDR3 bases are TGTGCCAGCAGCGTGGCAACAGGGGGGATAAAGAACACTGAAGCTTTCTTT. Protein: CASSVATGGIKNTEAFF. The V call is TRBV11-3, the J call TRBJ1-1; 8 bases line up with TRBD1. CDR1 SGHNT and CDR2 YENEEA come from the germline V gene. The CDR3 length is 17 residues. V was clipped by 5 bases and J by 1 base; unmatched bases: 12. Full variable domain (remainder filled in from reference TRBV11-3 and TRBJ1-1): EAGVVQSPRYKIIEKKQPVAFWCNPISGHNTLYWYLQNLGQGPELLIRYENEEAVDDSQLPKDRFSAERLKGVDSTLKIQPAELGDSAVYLCASSVATGGIKNTEAFFGQGTRLTVV.

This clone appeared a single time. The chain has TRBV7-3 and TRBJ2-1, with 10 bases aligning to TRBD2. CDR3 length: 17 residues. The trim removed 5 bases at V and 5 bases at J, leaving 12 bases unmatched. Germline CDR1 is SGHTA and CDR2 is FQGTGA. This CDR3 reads CASSPGPSGSTDNEQFF. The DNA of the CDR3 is TGTGCCAGCAGCCCAGGCCCTAGCGGGAGCACGGACAATGAGCAGTTCTTC. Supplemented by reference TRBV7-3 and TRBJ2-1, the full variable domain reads GAGVSQTPSNKVTEKGKYVELRCDPISGHTALYWYRQSLGQGPEFLIYFQGTGAADDSGLPNDRFFAVRPEGSVSTLKIQRTERGDSAVYLCASSPGPSGSTDNEQFFGPGTRLTVL.

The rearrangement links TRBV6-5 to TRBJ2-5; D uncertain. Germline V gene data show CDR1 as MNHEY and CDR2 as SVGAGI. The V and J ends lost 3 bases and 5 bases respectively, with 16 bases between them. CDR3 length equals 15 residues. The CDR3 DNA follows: TGTGCCAGCAGTTATTCCATCCTAGGCGGTGAGACCCAGTACTTC. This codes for CASSYSILGGETQYF.